The entry below gives a single T cell receptor (beta chain) sequence along with its context. Repertoires were generated with immunoSEQ multiplex PCR, while TCRdb's copy carries only in-frame clones and drops some. The profile shows some 81,000 clones, about 86% of them singletons. There are 14 residues in the CDR3. Germline V gene data show CDR1 as SGHRS and CDR2 as YFSETQ. V lost 1 base to trimming and J lost 6 bases, with 13 bases between them. The data are from a study of T cell responses to AZD1222 COVID-19 vaccine. The TCR comes from an adult who received the AZD1222 COVID-19 vaccine. Material: peripheral blood, obtained 28 days after the second AZD1222 dose. The V call is TRBV5-1, the J call TRBJ1-1; no firm D call. CDR3 DNA: TGCGCCAGCAGCTTGCAATCCCTGGACGCTGAAGCTTTCTTT. Its translation is CASSLQSLDAEAFF.